Following are 28 T cell receptor beta chains from one sample sequenced in a study of T cell responses to AZD1222 COVID-19 vaccine. Profiling relied on immunoSEQ multiplex PCR, and the TCRdb table lists in-frame clones only, not all of them. The sample lists about 120,000 clones; roughly nine tenths were seen once. The material sequenced was peripheral blood, taken on day 0 of AZD1222 vaccination. The receptors here all came from an adult in good health.

The chain links TRBV30 to TRBJ2-7; 8 nucleotides line up with TRBD2. Germline V lookup: CDR1 GTSNPN, CDR2 SVGIG (reference sequence). The CDR3 extends over 14 amino acids. Trimming cost V 2 bases and J 0 bases; bases outside gene matches: 3. The CDR3 sequence is CAWSHAGGSYEQYF. CDR3 bases: TGTGCCTGGAGTCACGCGGGGGGCTCCTACGAGCAGTACTTC.

The V gene is TRBV6-6, the J gene TRBJ2-1; TRBD2 matches at 11 bases. V dropped 6 bases and J dropped 0; count of bases not matched to a gene: 16. Germline CDR1 and CDR2: MNHNY and SVGAGI (reference sequence). The length of the CDR3 is 20 residues. The chain's CDR3 is CASSSLGIAGGGGSYNEQFF. Written as DNA, the CDR3 is TGTGCCAGCAGCTCCCTGGGGATAGCGGGAGGGGGGGGCTCCTACAATGAGCAGTTCTTC.

This chain links TRBV2 with TRBJ1-1, with D possibly being TRBD1 (5 bases). V gave up 6 bases and J gave up 0 bases, with 14 bases separating them. The germline V gene encodes CDR1 SNHLY and CDR2 FYNNEI. This CDR3 is 15 amino acids long. The DNA for the CDR3 is TGTGCCAGCAGCCCCCTCCAGGGATTGAACACTGAAGCTTTCTTT. It codes for CASSPLQGLNTEAFF.

With regard to this clone: The same CDR3 can be traced to other DNA sequences in this sample. This CDR3 reads CASSPSTDTQYF. CDR3 sequence (DNA): TGTGCCAGCTCACCCAGCACAGATACGCAGTATTTT. The chain carries TRBV18 and TRBJ2-3; D remains unclear. This CDR3 is built from 12 residues. V lost 3 bases, J lost 0 bases, and 1 base lay in between. Germline loops: CDR1 KGHSH, CDR2 LQKENI.

V and J are TRBV19 and TRBJ2-3, with 11 bases fitting TRBD2. Germline CDR1 is LNHDA and CDR2 is SQIVND (reference sequence). The V segment lost 5 bases and the J segment 3 bases; nucleotides outside the gene matches: 13. This CDR3 has 18 residues. CDR3 residues: CASSPGIAGGLRTDTQYF. DNA of the CDR3: TGTGCCAGTAGTCCAGGGATAGCGGGGGGGCTTAGGACAGATACGCAGTATTTT.

The V call is TRBV15, the J call TRBJ2-7; D unclear. Trimming stripped 0 bases from V and 2 bases from J, with 11 bases between. Germline V gene sequence: CDR1 LNHNV, CDR2 YYDKDF (reference sequence). CDR3 size: 15 residues. In DNA form, the CDR3 reads TGTGCCACCAGCAGAGAGGGTATGCCAACCTACGAGCAGTACTTC. Translating it yields CATSREGMPTYEQYF.

This clone was found a few times. The chain carries TRBV23-1 and TRBJ1-5, with D maybe TRBD1 (5 bases). TRBV23-1 is treated as an ORF (open reading frame) with a function not yet certain. The CDR3 contains 17 residues. Trimming shortened V by 0 bases and J by 4 bases, and 16 bases separated the two germline ends. In nucleotides, the CDR3 is TGCGCCAGCAGTCAATCGGGGGAAAGACAGCTTAATCAGCCCCAGCATTTT. It encodes CASSQSGERQLNQPQHF.

The V call is TRBV7-2, the J call TRBJ2-2, with D possibly being TRBD1 (5 bases). V dropped 5 bases and J dropped 5 bases, with 18 bases sitting between them. The CDR3 totals 16 residues. Germline assignment: CDR1 SGHTA and CDR2 FQGNSA. CDR3 region: CASSLTPISGTGELFF. The DNA of the CDR3 is TGTGCCAGCAGCCTTACGCCCATTTCAGGGACCGGGGAGCTGTTTTTT.

V and J are TRBV5-5 and TRBJ1-2, with a weak D call TRBD1 (5 bases). The CDR3 has 14 amino acids. The V end was cut by 3 bases, the J end by 4 bases, with 13 bases between. Germline assignment: CDR1 SGHKS and CDR2 YYEKEE (reference sequence). The CDR3 is CASSSGGGAYGYTF. DNA of the CDR3: TGTGCCAGCAGCTCGGGCGGGGGTGCCTATGGCTACACCTTC.

The chain joins TRBV6-5 to TRBJ1-5; possible D gene TRBD1, 5 bases. Germline-derived CDR1 and CDR2 are MNHEY and SVGAGI. This CDR3 comprises 15 residues. Trimming stripped 6 bases from V and 7 bases from J, with 19 bases between. The CDR3 nucleotides are TGTGCCAGCAGAGGCCGGGGCCAAGGGGTCCAGCCCCAGCATTTT. It encodes CASRGRGQGVQPQHF.

V is TRBV19 and J is TRBJ2-2, with D perhaps matching TRBD2 (6 bases). CDR3 length: 17 residues. From germline, CDR1 is LNHDA and CDR2 SQIVND (reference sequence). Between the trimmed V and J ends, which lost 2 bases and 1 base, there was a span of 14 bases. The CDR3 sequence: CASSISYGGLNTGELFF. Written as DNA, the CDR3 is TGTGCCAGTAGTATATCATATGGGGGACTGAACACCGGGGAGCTGTTTTTT.

The chain carries TRBV11-2 and TRBJ2-7, with a tentative D call TRBD1 (6 bases). Per the germline V gene, CDR1 is SGHAT and CDR2 is FQNNGV. Trimming cost V 5 bases and J 2 bases, with 13 bases left between them. This CDR3 is built from 14 residues. The CDR3 loop reads CASSPIGGPYEQYF. The CDR3 nucleotides read TGTGCCAGCAGCCCGATTGGGGGCCCCTACGAGCAGTACTTC.

This clone was seen just once. The chain links TRBV2 to TRBJ2-4; D is perhaps TRBD1 (5 bases). CDR3 length: 15 amino acids. The germline V gene has CDR1 SNHLY and CDR2 FYNNEI. Trimming left V 4 bases short and J 0 bases short, with 10 bases between. The CDR3 DNA reads as TGTGCCAGCAGTGCAGGGTTCCTAGCCAAAAACATTCAGTACTTC. It specifies CASSAGFLAKNIQYF. Combining the CDR3 with reference TRBV2 and TRBJ2-4 gives the whole variable domain EPEVTQTPSHQVTQMGQEVILRCVPISNHLYFYWYRQILGQKVEFLVSFYNNEISEKSEIFDDQFSVERPDGSNFTLKIRSTKLEDSAMYFCASSAGFLAKNIQYFGAGTRLSVL.

This sequence joins TRBV10-3 and TRBJ1-5; 7 nucleotides align to TRBD1. The germline V gene encodes CDR1 ENHRY and CDR2 SYGVKD. Unmatched junction bases numbered 6, after V lost 6 bases and J lost 7 bases. CDR3 length: 13 amino acids. In DNA, the CDR3 is TGTGCCATCAGGCCCAGACAGGGCCAGCCCCAGCATTTT. Its protein product is CAIRPRQGQPQHF.

This chain connects TRBV5-4 to TRBJ2-3; no clear D. Trimming removed 1 base at V and 2 bases at J, with 11 bases between. The CDR3 spans 15 residues. CDR1 and CDR2 (germline): SGHNT, YYREEE (reference sequence). CDR3 coding DNA: TGTGCCAGCAGCTTGTTAAGTCCTCCCACAGATACGCAGTATTTT. Translation gives CASSLLSPPTDTQYF.

The chain recombines TRBV5-1 with TRBJ2-6; 8 bases agree with TRBD1. CDR1 and CDR2 from the germline V gene are SGHRS and YFSETQ. The CDR3 loop spans 18 amino acids. The V and J ends lost 0 bases and 4 bases, in that order; junction bases with no gene match: 9. The CDR3 region is CASSLVPQGASGANVLTF. The CDR3 DNA is TGCGCCAGCAGCTTGGTTCCTCAGGGGGCGTCCGGGGCCAACGTCCTGACTTTC.

The chain recombines TRBV3-1 (or the pseudogene TRBV3-2) with TRBJ1-3, with 8 bases matching TRBD1. Per germline, CDR1 LGHDT and CDR2 YNNKEL (reference sequence). The CDR3 sequence is 15 residues long. V gave up 4 bases and J gave up 0 bases; unmatched junction bases: 2. This chain's CDR3 is CASSRGTGSGNTIYF. The CDR3 nucleotides are TGTGCCAGCAGCCGGGGGACAGGCTCTGGAAACACCATATATTTT.

This clone was found once. The rearrangement links TRBV24-1 to TRBJ2-1; possible D gene TRBD1, 5 bases. The CDR3 contains 14 residues. V lost 4 bases, J lost 7 bases, and 13 bases lay in between. Germline V CDR1 and CDR2: KGHDR, SFDVKD. CDR3 bases: TGTGCCACCAGTGAAAGGGGTAACCGTAATGAGCAGTTCTTC. Residues: CATSERGNRNEQFF.

The rearrangement uses TRBV4-1 and TRBJ2-5, with D tentatively TRBD2 (6 bases). Germline CDR1 is MGHRA and CDR2 is YSYEKL. This CDR3 has 16 residues. V was trimmed by 0 bases and J by 0 bases, leaving 11 bases between them. The CDR3 here is CASSQDPGGYQETQYF. The CDR3 DNA is TGCGCCAGCAGCCAAGATCCTGGAGGGTACCAAGAGACCCAGTACTTC.

This chain links TRBV7-7 with TRBJ2-3; 10 bases map to TRBD1. The germline V gene encodes CDR1 SSHAT and CDR2 FNYEAQ (reference sequence). The CDR3 is 14 amino acids. The J segment lost 6 bases and the V segment lost 5 bases, leaving 5 bases of the junction unmatched. CDR3 in amino acids: CASSLRQGADTQYF. The CDR3 DNA reads as TGTGCCAGCAGCCTGAGACAGGGGGCGGATACGCAGTATTTT.

The chain uses TRBV4-2 and TRBJ2-5, with D possibly being TRBD1 or TRBD2 (5 bases each). Germline CDR1 LGHNA, CDR2 YNFKEQ. This CDR3 contains 14 residues. The germline V and J ends were trimmed by 4 bases and 0 bases, with 9 bases remaining between them. For the CDR3, the DNA is TGTGCCAGCAGCCCCGTGGGGGACCAAGAGACCCAGTACTTC. As protein: CASSPVGDQETQYF.

This clone was seen just once. This sequence joins TRBV5-4 and TRBJ1-6, with D tentatively TRBD1 (5 bases). CDR1 is SGHNT and CDR2 is YYREEE in the germline V gene (reference sequence). The germline V and J ends were trimmed by 0 bases and 7 bases, with 11 bases remaining between them. The CDR3 has 15 amino acids. The DNA for the CDR3 is TGTGCCAGCAGCTTGGTTCCCAGGGAAAATTCACCCCTCCACTTT. Residues: CASSLVPRENSPLHF.

The V call is TRBV27, the J call TRBJ2-7, with D possibly being TRBD1 (5 bases). V shed 6 bases and J shed 2 bases, with 11 bases lying between them. Germline lookup yields CDR1 MNHEY and CDR2 SMNVEV (reference sequence). This CDR3 is 13 amino acids long. Here the CDR3 DNA reads TGTGCCAGCAGAAAGACAGTACCCTACGAGCAGTACTTC. Residues: CASRKTVPYEQYF.

J is TRBJ2-1 and V is TRBV5-6; TRBD2 matches 10 bases. V was clipped by 3 bases and J by 2 bases; unmatched bases: 2. CDR1 is SGHDT and CDR2 is YYEEEE in the germline V gene. This CDR3 has 15 amino acids. CDR3 region: CASSWTSGAYNEQFF. In nucleotides, the CDR3 is TGTGCCAGCAGCTGGACTAGCGGTGCCTACAATGAGCAGTTCTTC.

Concerning this clone: Other DNA sequences from this sample encode an identical CDR3 as well. The chain uses TRBV10-1 and TRBJ1-1; no clear D. Germline V gene lookup returns CDR1 WNHNN and CDR2 SYGVQD (reference sequence). The V and J ends lost 3 bases and 1 base respectively, with 6 bases between them. The CDR3 spans 13 residues. This CDR3 reads CASSDEKNTEAFF. DNA for the CDR3: TGCGCCAGCAGTGACGAGAAGAACACTGAAGCTTTCTTT.

CDR3 bases: TGCGCCAGCAGCTTGGGGGTCAGTCCTACAACTAATGAAAAACTGTTTTTT. As protein: CASSLGVSPTTNEKLFF. This sequence joins TRBV5-1 and TRBJ1-4, with D unclear. In germline, CDR1 is SGHRS, CDR2 YFSETQ. The CDR3 has 17 amino acids. V was trimmed by 0 bases and J by 0 bases, leaving 12 bases between them.

The chain couples TRBV2 to TRBJ1-6, with no clear D. Per the germline V gene, CDR1 is SNHLY and CDR2 is FYNNEI. Between the trimmed V and J ends, which lost 1 base and 1 base, there was a span of 5 bases. The CDR3 sequence is 15 residues long. The CDR3 region has the DNA TGTGCCAGCAGTGAAGAGGGATCCTATAATTCACCCCTCCACTTT. Protein: CASSEEGSYNSPLHF.

The gene calls are TRBV6-5 and TRBJ1-3; D may be TRBD1 (6 bases). There are 15 residues in the CDR3. Per the germline V gene, CDR1 is MNHEY and CDR2 is SVGAGI. Deletions cut 7 bases from V and 6 bases from J, with 19 bases between. This chain's CDR3 is CASTRSGTLINTIYF. The CDR3 DNA sequence: TGTGCCAGCACCAGATCCGGGACATTAATAAACACCATATATTTT.